This T cell receptor beta chain was found in a study of cytomegalovirus exposure and HLA in healthy donors. Regarding the study as a whole: In a later analysis, compared with equally common non-associated chains, HLA-associated beta chains were more expanded.

Comments on this clone: Its antigen is still unknown.

The PCR ran on 60 Vbeta and 13 Jbeta primers. This table comes from immunoSEQ multiplex PCR, and its TCRdb copy is limited to in-frame clones, with some not included. The top ten hold about 3.5% of the sample, which has roughly 190,000 clones, 81% seen once. Germline CDR1 SGHRS, CDR2 YFSETQ. The CDR3 has 14 amino acids. Deletions cut 1 base from V and 3 bases from J, with 11 bases between. The genes are TRBV5-1 and TRBJ2-7, with TRBD1 as a possible D gene (6 bases). The sequenced material came from PBMCs. This clonotype was obtained from a man aged 40-50 years in good health and CMV-seropositive. Here the CDR3 reads CASSLLGAHYEQYF. The CDR3, as DNA: TGCGCCAGCAGCTTGTTGGGGGCCCACTACGAGCAGTACTTC.